The source of this T cell receptor beta chain is a study of control samples from healthy donors and cancer patients. The CDR3 is 15 amino acids. Germline CDR1 and CDR2: MNHEY and SVGAGI. V lost 5 bases and J lost 3; bases outside the gene matches: 0. Assay used: immunoSEQ multiplex PCR; TCRdb lists only in-frame clones, some missing. Of 70,000 to 95,000 clones listed, 80% to 90% are singletons. Sequenced input: blood. The rearrangement links TRBV6-5 to TRBJ2-2; 13 bases are a match to TRBD2. This sequence was found in a man aged 50 to 59 in good health. The DNA of the CDR3 is TGTGCCAGCAGTACTAGCGGGGGGGACACCGGGGAGCTGTTTTTT. It is translated as CASSTSGGDTGELFF.